This T cell receptor beta chain is drawn from a study of T-cell memory formation after mild COVID-19. The V gene lost 6 bases and the J gene lost 7 bases, with 11 bases spanning the gap. CDR1 and CDR2 from the germline V gene are DFQATT and SNEGSKA (reference sequence). The CDR3 spans 11 residues. This clonotype has a handful of counts. Its antigen is unknown. TCRdb itself ran the 5' RACE reads through MiXCR, one entry per CDR3 protein. Counted here are some 410,000 distinct CDR3 sequences, 20% to 25% occurring once; the ten biggest clones make up around 14%. Findings and caveats of the study: There was a balanced CD4/CD8 profile in clones contracting day 15 to 85, and later expanders leaned CD4+. Some SARS-CoV-2-responding clones were already detected in memory before infection.

The sequence was collected from an adult woman who had mild COVID-19 (a few samples of this study predate the infection). Cell type and time point are not known. The material sequenced was PBMCs or a T cell subset sorted from them (not recorded which). The chain carries TRBV20-1 and TRBJ2-3; D is possibly TRBD2 (6 bases). The CDR3 is CSARLVHTQYF. The CDR3 DNA reads as TGCAGTGCCAGACTAGTCCATACGCAGTATTTT.